Each of the 6 T cell receptor beta chains below was sequenced from the same sample in a study of T cell repertoires in cytomegalovirus infection. MiXCR, run by TCRdb on the reads, gives a single entry per CDR3 protein. The sample gives under 850,000 distinct CDR3 sequences, about a third of which show up once; around 3% is in the top ten. Material for sequencing was PBMCs. The receptors shown here come from a human donor in good health (CMV status not recorded). Some clones in this sample may be carry-over from other donors' samples.

This chain connects TRBV12-3 or TRBV12-4 to TRBJ2-7, with 8 bases fitting TRBD2. After removal of 5 bases from V and 2 bases from J, the junction contained 14 bases not matched to a gene. This CDR3 is 17 amino acids long. The CDR3 sequence: CASSLGTRGRRTYEQYF. The CDR3 region has the DNA TGTGCCAGCAGTCTGGGGACTAGAGGGAGGCGCACCTACGAGCAGTACTTC.

The chain has TRBV30 and TRBJ1-1, with D uncertain. The V gene lost 4 bases and the J gene lost 0 bases, with 15 bases spanning the gap. CDR1 GTSNPN and CDR2 SVGIG come from the germline V gene (reference sequence). The CDR3 length is 15 residues. The CDR3 DNA reads TGTGCCTGGAAGGGCAGACAACCCCTGAACACTGAAGCTTTCTTT. Its protein is CAWKGRQPLNTEAFF.

This clonotype was seen a few times. V and J are TRBV7-9 and TRBJ2-7; a possible D gene is TRBD1 (6 bases). CDR3 length: 14 amino acids. Germline CDR1 SEHNR, CDR2 FQNEAQ (reference sequence). Trimming took 4 bases from V and 2 from J, leaving 12 bases between them. CDR3: CASSSSGVPYEQYF. As DNA, the CDR3 is TGTGCCAGCAGCTCCTCAGGGGTACCCTACGAGCAGTACTTC.

This clonotype has more than one count but fewer than ten. This chain connects TRBV27 to TRBJ1-2, with TRBD1 matching over 8 bases. CDR1 is MNHEY, CDR2 SMNVEV, per germline (reference sequence). V lost 1 base to trimming and J lost 0 bases; unmatched junction nucleotides: 4. This CDR3 contains 16 residues. DNA of the CDR3: TGTGCCAGCAGTTTATGGGGACAGGCGACTAACTATGGCTACACCTTC. Protein product: CASSLWGQATNYGYTF.

This rearrangement joins TRBV7-9 to TRBJ1-1; D uncertain. The CDR3 is 12 amino acids. The V gene's germline CDR1 is SEHNR and CDR2 FQNEAQ (reference sequence). V was shortened by 5 bases and J by 10 bases, with 14 bases between the two germline ends. The CDR3 here is CASSVDAWVAFF. DNA for the CDR3: TGTGCCAGCAGCGTGGACGCCTGGGTAGCTTTCTTT.

V is TRBV25-1 and J is TRBJ2-5; D unresolved. V lost 6 bases to trimming and J lost 0 bases, with 17 bases between them. CDR1 is MGHDK, CDR2 SYGVNS, per germline. The CDR3 sequence is 16 residues long. The CDR3, as DNA: TGTGCCAGCAGCCTCAGGCCTTTTGGCTACCAAGAGACCCAGTACTTC. It codes for CASSLRPFGYQETQYF.